The entry below gives a single T cell receptor beta chain sequence along with its context. Its antigen is not identified. With 5 bases removed from V and 8 bases from J, the gap between germline ends came to 22 bases. The CDR3 has 16 amino acids. Germline V gene sequence: CDR1 MDHEN, CDR2 SYDVKM. The record originates from a study of OX40 agonist ivuxolimab in advanced cancers. As for the study in general: Hepatocellular carcinoma, melanoma, renal cell or head and neck cancer occurred in dose-escalation patients.

General study points: With doses of 0.1 to 3.0 mg/kg, CD4+ and CD8+ blood T cells had undergone clonal expansion by week 6. The mean number of expanded clones was higher in CD8+ T cells than in CD4+. Near-lowest levels of clonal expansion characterized partial responders at 0.1-3.0 mg/kg.

The repertoire was sequenced with immunoSEQ multiplex PCR; TCRdb's copy has only in-frame clones and lacks some. The sample comprises more than 45,000 clones, approximately 80% of which are singletons, and about 3.7% rests with the top ten. This TCR came from an adult with an advanced solid tumor such as melanoma, head and neck, liver or kidney cancer. This specimen was CD4+ or CD8+ T cells sorted from blood, taken in a trial of the OX40 agonist ivuxolimab. The rearrangement uses TRBV28 and TRBJ2-4; maybe TRBD2 (6 bases). In nucleotides, the CDR3 is TGTGCCAGCAGTCCGGGGCGGGACGGCCGACGGCACATTCAGTACTTC. Its protein is CASSPGRDGRRHIQYF.